These T cell receptor beta chains were read from a single sample in a study of T cells in Graves' hyperthyroidism and ophthalmopathy. One entry per CDR3 protein results from TCRdb running MiXCR on the multiplex PCR reads. Of about half a million distinct CDR3 sequences in the sample, under 25% were seen once. Sequenced material: blood. The receptors here all came from a man aged 18 to 29 with Graves' hyperthyroidism. Each CDR3 is given without its conserved first and last residue. Fields, in order: V gene, CDR3 length, J gene, CDR3 protein.

TRBV6-5	14	TRBJ1-5	ASSYSSYMGGQPKH
TRBV5-1	14	TRBJ1-5	ASSLEAGGFNQPQH
TRBV9	14	TRBJ1-1	ASSAGQGEGDTEAF
TRBV20-1	11	TRBJ2-7	SASTDPTYEQY
TRBV12-3/TRBV12-4	10	TRBJ1-1	AGRGLDTEAF
TRBV6-1	13	TRBJ1-5	ASSEVWGSNQPQH
TRBV11-1	17	TRBJ2-2	ASSPTRLAGGPRTGELF
TRBV28	10	TRBJ1-1	ASSLATREAF
TRBV2	11	TRBJ2-2	AMTGDLTGELF
TRBV6-1	13	TRBJ2-3	ASRRQGRNTDTQY
TRBV29-1	13	TRBJ2-5	SSSGLAGGEETQY
TRBV12-3/TRBV12-4	11	TRBJ2-2	ASQLASTGELF
TRBV28	12	TRBJ2-7	ASIHPSRGSEQY
TRBV12-3/TRBV12-4	12	TRBJ1-1	ASSLTSVGTEAF
TRBV5-1	13	TRBJ1-1	ASSLGTTVDTEAF
TRBV6-5	12	TRBJ1-2	ASSYGTASVGYT
TRBV24-1	14	TRBJ2-5	ATSDTPGLGKETQY
TRBV6-1	16	TRBJ2-2	ASSEVPSGGPNTGELF
TRBV4-1	14	TRBJ1-5	ASSPLGRSQNQPQH
TRBV4-2	13	TRBJ2-7	ASSQDISRGSEQY
TRBV29-1	9	TRBJ2-7	SVDLGNEQY
TRBV12-3/TRBV12-4	11	TRBJ1-1	ASTLTGDTEAF
TRBV27	13	TRBJ1-6	ASSPWTGIGSPLH